One sample yielded the 21 T cell receptor beta chains listed below, sequenced in a study of monozygotic twins with inflammatory bowel disease. Reprocessing the 5' RACE reads, TCRdb reports a single entry for every CDR3 protein and omits DNA. The sample table sets out fewer than 150,000 distinct CDR3 sequences. Sequencing used blood. These receptors all stem from a human donor with ulcerative colitis or Crohn's disease, or a healthy co-twin of an affected twin (not recorded which).

V is TRBV12-3 or TRBV12-4 and J is TRBJ2-4; TCRdb picks TRBD2, but there is no DNA to check that call. The CDR3 loop spans 14 amino acids. The CDR3 region is CASSLGRPHVIQYF.

The chain carries TRBV20-1 and TRBJ1-3. This CDR3 has 11 residues. Per the germline V gene, CDR1 is DFQATT and CDR2 is SNEGSKA (reference sequence). The CDR3 is CSASNGNTIYF.

The chain links TRBV6-5 to TRBJ2-7. CDR3 length: 15 residues. CDR1 and CDR2 (germline): MNHEY, SVGAGI. The CDR3 region is CASSYSVRGSYEQYF.

Here the CDR3 reads CASSRQGAILGGYTF. This chain joins TRBV27 and TRBJ1-2; TCRdb outputs TRBD1, but without DNA this stays unchecked. The CDR3 length is 15 residues. Germline V lookup: CDR1 MNHEY, CDR2 SMNVEV (reference sequence).

This sequence joins TRBV28 and TRBJ2-1; TCRdb selects TRBD1, and the lack of DNA leaves this call unchecked. The germline V gene has CDR1 MDHEN and CDR2 SYDVKM. This CDR3 region has 15 residues. The CDR3 spells CASSPDRGVYNEQFF.

The V gene is TRBV12-3 or TRBV12-4, the J gene TRBJ1-6; the D call from TCRdb, TRBD1, cannot be confirmed without DNA. The CDR3 runs 13 residues. CDR3 protein: CASSPPGDSPLHF.

The chain employs TRBV30 and TRBJ1-1; TCRdb selects TRBD1, and the lack of DNA leaves this call unchecked. The CDR3 is 14 amino acids. Per the germline V gene, CDR1 is GTSNPN and CDR2 is SVGIG (reference sequence). CDR3 region: CAWTSGGFDSEAFF.

This chain joins TRBV6-2 or TRBV6-3 and TRBJ2-4; TCRdb proposes TRBD2, but this gene call is untestable without DNA. The germline V gene encodes CDR1 MNHEY and CDR2 SVGEGT. The CDR3 totals 15 residues. The CDR3 loop is CASNWGGEAKNIQYF.

The chain uses TRBV4-3 and TRBJ2-7; with no DNA, the TCRdb D assignment of TRBD1 cannot be verified. Germline values: CDR1 LGHNA, CDR2 YSLEER. CDR3 size: 14 residues. CDR3 loop: CASSQIRGAHEQYF.

The rearrangement links TRBV6-1 to TRBJ2-1; with no DNA, the TCRdb D assignment of TRBD1 cannot be verified. The CDR3 sequence is 14 residues long. Looked up from germline, CDR1 is MNHNS and CDR2 is SASEGT. This CDR3 is CASSPGQVANEQFF.

CDR3: CSARADSGNTIYF. This chain connects TRBV20-1 to TRBJ1-3. The CDR3 consists of 13 residues. CDR1 and CDR2 from the germline V gene are DFQATT and SNEGSKA (reference sequence).

The gene calls are TRBV18 and TRBJ1-5. Germline V gene lookup returns CDR1 KGHSH and CDR2 LQKENI. The CDR3 is made up of 15 amino acids. The CDR3 here is CASSPTGAGNQPQHF.

V gene TRBV5-1 combines with J gene TRBJ2-3; TCRdb designates TRBD2, a call that cannot be tested without DNA. The CDR3 has 15 amino acids. Germline CDR1 SGHRS, CDR2 YFSETQ. CDR3 sequence: CASSLASGETDTQYF. The variable domain in full, completed from reference TRBV5-1 and TRBJ2-3, reads KAGVTQTPRYLIKTRGQQVTLSCSPISGHRSVSWYQQTPGQGLQFLFEYFSETQRNKGNFPGRFSGRQFSNSRSEMNVSTLELGDSALYLCASSLASGETDTQYFGPGTRLTVL.

This chain's CDR3 is CASSPRTGEETQYF. The V gene is TRBV12-3 or TRBV12-4, the J gene TRBJ2-5; TCRdb names TRBD1, which stays unverified in the absence of DNA. This CDR3 is 14 amino acids long.

The chain joins TRBV7-2 to TRBJ1-1; the TCRdb call, TRBD1, lacks DNA for checking. This CDR3 has 19 amino acids. Per the germline V gene, CDR1 is SGHTA and CDR2 is FQGNSA. CDR3 sequence: CASSFPYFRDTGPGDEAFF.

The chain has TRBV5-1 and TRBJ2-1; TCRdb reports TRBD1, a call that lacks DNA to check it against. Germline lookup yields CDR1 SGHRS and CDR2 YFSETQ. The CDR3 runs 15 residues. CDR3: CASSLFFGQGNEQFF.

The gene calls are TRBV5-1 and TRBJ1-2. Germline-derived CDR1 and CDR2 are SGHRS and YFSETQ. CDR3 length: 14 amino acids. The CDR3 is CASSLTGQDYGYTF.

This chain uses TRBV20-1 with TRBJ2-4; TCRdb returns TRBD1, unconfirmable since there is no DNA. CDR3 length equals 12 residues. Germline V gene data show CDR1 as DFQATT and CDR2 as SNEGSKA (reference sequence). CDR3 protein: CSAPPTTGYQYF.

This rearrangement joins TRBV27 to TRBJ1-2. This CDR3 spans 15 amino acids. The germline CDR1 and CDR2 sequences are MNHEY and SMNVEV (reference sequence). CDR3 region: CASAHNGWPDYGYTF.

The chain is built from TRBV18 and TRBJ2-2. CDR1 and CDR2 (germline): KGHSH, LQKENI. The CDR3 has 15 amino acids. This CDR3 reads CASSPLIRSTGELFF.

J is TRBJ2-5 and V is TRBV29-1; with no DNA, the TCRdb D assignment of TRBD1 cannot be verified. The germline gives CDR1 SQVTM, CDR2 ANQGSEA. The CDR3 runs to 13 residues. CDR3 region: CSVETGRWETQYF.